The clone carrying this TCR beta chain is medium-sized (0.01 to 0.1%) in the sample. These data belong to a study of blood T cell repertoires in COVID-19. Study overall: Whether acute or convalescent, the COVID-19 samples came from the United States, Italy and Spain. PBMCs, B-cell-depleted T cells, or T cells provided the cDNA or gDNA that made up the material.

V was shortened by 5 bases and J by 8 bases, with 10 bases between the two germline ends. The CDR3 consists of 13 residues. Per the germline V gene, CDR1 is LNHDA and CDR2 is SQIVND (reference sequence). The repertoire was sequenced with immunoSEQ multiplex PCR; TCRdb's copy has only in-frame clones and lacks some. The table includes 60,000 to 65,000 clones, around 73% detected once. The V call is TRBV19, the J call TRBJ1-6; D call uncertain. The sequenced sample consisted of peripheral blood. The sequence derives from a man between 60 and 75 years old with COVID-19, enrolled during active disease. The CDR3: CASSAVRDSPLHF. The CDR3 region has the DNA TGTGCCAGTAGTGCCGTCCGGGATTCACCCCTCCACTTT. Full variable domain (rest looked up from reference TRBV19 and TRBJ1-6): DGGITQSPKYLFRKEGQNVTLSCEQNLNHDAMYWYRQDPGQGLRLIYYSQIVNDFQKGDIAEGYSVSREKKESFPLTVTSAQKNPTAFYLCASSAVRDSPLHFGNGTRLTVT.